The 30 T cell receptor beta chains below were found in one sample sequenced in a study of cytomegalovirus exposure and HLA in healthy donors. Clones were sequenced by immunoSEQ multiplex PCR, and TCRdb holds only the in-frame ones, with some missing. Of some 120,000 clones listed, 85% to 90% are singletons. What was sequenced was PBMCs. The receptors were gathered from a woman aged 18-29 years in good health and CMV-seronegative.

The gene calls are TRBV11-2 and TRBJ2-7; 10 positions agree with TRBD1. Germline values: CDR1 SGHAT, CDR2 FQNNGV. CDR3 length: 14 residues. V lost 5 bases to trimming and J lost 3 bases; unmatched junction nucleotides: 4. This CDR3 is CASSKDRGLYEQYF. Written as DNA, the CDR3 is TGTGCCAGCAGCAAAGACAGGGGGCTCTACGAGCAGTACTTC.

The V and J genes are TRBV28 and TRBJ1-6; weak D call: TRBD1 (5 bases). The CDR3 is 14 residues long. The germline V and J ends were trimmed by 3 bases and 8 bases, with 11 bases remaining between them. Germline V gives CDR1 MDHEN, CDR2 SYDVKM. The CDR3 region is CASSFRPGDSPLHF. DNA for the CDR3: TGTGCCAGCAGTTTTCGGCCGGGGGATTCACCCCTCCACTTT. Variable domain in full (rest from reference TRBV28 and TRBJ1-6): DVKVTQSSRYLVKRTGEKVFLECVQDMDHENMFWYRQDPGLGLRLIYFSYDVKMKEKGDIPEGYSVSREKKERFSLILESASTNQTSMYLCASSFRPGDSPLHFGNGTRLTVT.

This rearrangement joins TRBV5-5 to TRBJ2-2; possible D gene TRBD2, 5 bases. Germline CDR1 reads SGHKS; CDR2 reads YYEKEE (reference sequence). V gave up 4 bases and J gave up 6 bases, with 13 bases separating them. This CDR3 region has 14 residues. The CDR3 loop reads CASSLILVAGELFF. As DNA, the CDR3 is TGTGCCAGCAGCCTAATACTAGTTGCCGGGGAGCTGTTTTTT. The complete variable domain, with remaining parts taken from reference TRBV5-5 and TRBJ2-2, reads DAGVTQSPTHLIKTRGQQVTLRCSPISGHKSVSWYQQVLGQGPQFIFQYYEKEERGRGNFPDRFSARQFPNYSSELNVNALLLGDSALYLCASSLILVAGELFFGEGSRLTVL.

V is TRBV18 and J is TRBJ1-5, with 8 bases that match TRBD1. Trimming cost V 4 bases and J 6 bases; bases outside gene matches: 11. CDR1 and CDR2 from the germline V gene are KGHSH and LQKENI. CDR3 size: 16 residues. The CDR3 coding sequence is TGTGCCAGCTCACTAACCGGGACAGGCGCCCGTCAGCCCCAGCATTTT. Encoded protein: CASSLTGTGARQPQHF.

The chain recombines TRBV14 with TRBJ2-2; D remains unclear. Trimming removed 0 bases from V and 6 bases from J, with 17 bases in between. Looked up from germline, CDR1 is SGHDN and CDR2 is FVKESK. The CDR3 is 17 amino acids. The CDR3 sequence is CASSQDYTANLAGELFF. CDR3 in DNA: TGTGCCAGCAGCCAAGACTATACTGCTAACCTCGCCGGGGAGCTGTTTTTT.

The chain employs TRBV30 and TRBJ1-4; no firm D call. Germline CDR1 is GTSNPN and CDR2 is SVGIG (reference sequence). The CDR3 spans 12 residues. V was cut by 3 bases and J by 8 bases, with 10 bases left in between. As DNA, the CDR3 is TGTGCCTGGAGGGGTAGCGGAGAAAAACTGTTTTTT. It yields the protein CAWRGSGEKLFF. Variable domain in full (rest from reference TRBV30 and TRBJ1-4): SQTIHQWPATLVQPVGSPLSLECTVEGTSNPNLYWYRQAAGRGLQLLFYSVGIGQISSEVPQNLSASRPQDRQFILSSKKLLLSDSGFYLCAWRGSGEKLFFGSGTQLSVL.

The chain couples TRBV5-1 to TRBJ1-2; D remains unclear. Trimming stripped 5 bases from V and 5 bases from J, with 16 bases between. There are 14 residues in the CDR3. In germline, CDR1 is SGHRS, CDR2 YFSETQ. In nucleotides, the CDR3 is TGCGCCAGCAGACTCGAGCCCCACCTATATGGCTACACCTTC. Translating gives CASRLEPHLYGYTF.

This clone was counted a few times. The genes are TRBV29-1 and TRBJ2-5; 7 bases fit TRBD1. CDR3 length: 17 residues. Trimming removed 5 bases from V and 2 bases from J; junction bases left unmatched: 17. Germline V gene lookup returns CDR1 SQVTM and CDR2 ANQGSEA. CDR3 loop: CSVWKQGYWSGQETQYF. In DNA form, the CDR3 reads TGCAGCGTTTGGAAACAGGGGTACTGGTCCGGGCAAGAGACCCAGTACTTC. The variable domain in full, completed from reference TRBV29-1 and TRBJ2-5, reads SAVISQKPSRDICQRGTSLTIQCQVDSQVTMMFWYRQQPGQSLTLIATANQGSEATYESGFVIDKFPISRPNLTFSTLTVSNMSPEDSSIYLCSVWKQGYWSGQETQYFGPGTRLLVL.

The gene calls are TRBV6-1 and TRBJ2-1; D is possibly TRBD1 (8 bases). There are 14 residues in the CDR3. V lost 6 bases, J lost 8 bases, and 17 bases lay in between. Germline-derived CDR1 and CDR2 are MNHNS and SASEGT. CDR3 DNA: TGTGCCAGCAGCCTAAACAGGGGGAGGGATGAGCAGTTCTTC. This codes for CASSLNRGRDEQFF.

This chain joins TRBV7-3 and TRBJ2-3; 8 bases are a match to TRBD2. V gave up 1 base and J gave up 4 bases; unmatched junction bases: 7. Germline assignment: CDR1 SGHTA and CDR2 FQGTGA. The length of the CDR3 is 16 residues. This CDR3 is CASSLRPSGLADTQYF. CDR3 nucleotide sequence: TGTGCCAGCAGCTTAAGGCCTAGCGGGCTAGCAGATACGCAGTATTTT. Combining the CDR3 with reference TRBV7-3 and TRBJ2-3 gives the whole variable domain GAGVSQTPSNKVTEKGKYVELRCDPISGHTALYWYRQSLGQGPEFLIYFQGTGAADDSGLPNDRFFAVRPEGSVSTLKIQRTERGDSAVYLCASSLRPSGLADTQYFGPGTRLTVL.

The chain joins TRBV19 to TRBJ1-2, with 8 bases that match TRBD1. After removal of 3 bases from V and 7 bases from J, the junction contained 7 bases not matched to a gene. CDR3 length: 14 residues. CDR1 and CDR2 from the germline V gene are LNHDA and SQIVND (reference sequence). CDR3 residues: CASSIDRGIGGYTF. The CDR3, as DNA: TGTGCCAGTAGTATCGACAGGGGAATCGGTGGCTACACCTTC.

V and J are TRBV7-8 and TRBJ2-7; 8 bases are a match to TRBD2. Germline lookup yields CDR1 SGHVS and CDR2 FQNEAQ. CDR3 length: 15 residues. V was clipped by 3 bases and J by 2 bases; unmatched bases: 6. CDR3 DNA: TGTGCCAGCAGCTTTAAGACTAGCGCGACCTACGAGCAGTACTTC. As protein: CASSFKTSATYEQYF.

This clone was counted a single time. The chain couples TRBV2 to TRBJ2-1; 7 nucleotides align to TRBD2. This CDR3 is built from 14 residues. The germline CDR1 and CDR2 sequences are SNHLY and FYNNEI. The V gene end was trimmed by 4 bases and the J gene end by 4 bases; junction bases not matched to a gene: 4. The CDR3 DNA follows: TGTGCCAGCAGTGGCGCGGGAGAATACAATGAGCAGTTCTTC. Translation gives CASSGAGEYNEQFF.

A note on this clone: Its ends do not fully match the called genes, so a read error is possible. V is TRBV19 and J is TRBJ2-5; 8 bases map to TRBD1. CDR3 length: 15 amino acids. Germline V lookup: CDR1 LNHDA, CDR2 SQIVND (reference sequence). The CDR3: CASSRMTGVEETQYF. The DNA for the CDR3 is TGTGCCAGCAGTAGGATGACAGGGGTCGAAGAGACCCAGTACTTC.

V is TRBV18 and J is TRBJ2-7, with D tentatively TRBD2 (6 bases). The length of the CDR3 is 14 residues. V was pared by 3 bases and J by 3 bases, with 12 bases between. Germline values: CDR1 KGHSH, CDR2 LQKENI. The CDR3 DNA reads as TGTGCCAGCTCACCTGGGACTGACGACTACGAGCAGTACTTC. This sequence encodes CASSPGTDDYEQYF.

This clone was counted a single time. The chain uses TRBV4-2 and TRBJ1-5; D gene unclear. This CDR3 region has 13 residues. Deletions cut 6 bases from V and 4 bases from J, with 10 bases between. Germline values: CDR1 LGHNA, CDR2 YNFKEQ. Here the CDR3 reads CASSPGTNQPQHF. The CDR3 DNA reads TGTGCCAGCAGTCCGGGAACAAATCAGCCCCAGCATTTT.

This chain connects TRBV27 to TRBJ1-2; D perhaps matches TRBD1 (5 bases). V lost 6 bases and J lost 8, with 10 bases in between. The CDR3 loop spans 11 amino acids. CDR1 and CDR2 from the germline V gene are MNHEY and SMNVEV (reference sequence). The CDR3 reads CASSSGFGYTF. In DNA form, the CDR3 reads TGTGCCAGCAGCTCAGGGTTCGGCTACACCTTC.

Regarding this clone: Other nucleotide sequences from this sample produce the same CDR3. The chain joins TRBV30 to TRBJ2-7; tentative D call: TRBD1 (5 bases). V shed 1 base and J shed 2 bases, with 9 bases lying between them. This CDR3 contains 13 residues. Germline assignment: CDR1 GTSNPN and CDR2 SVGIG (reference sequence). The chain's CDR3 is CAWSEQVAYEQYF. In DNA form, the CDR3 reads TGTGCCTGGAGTGAACAGGTGGCCTACGAGCAGTACTTC.

This chain connects TRBV9 to TRBJ2-1, with 13 bases aligning to TRBD2. Germline CDR1 reads SGDLS; CDR2 reads YYNGEE. This CDR3 comprises 15 residues. The V gene end was trimmed by 4 bases and the J gene end by 9 bases; junction bases not matched to a gene: 7. The CDR3 protein is CASSSRTSGSSEQFF. The CDR3 region has the DNA TGTGCCAGCAGCTCACGGACTAGCGGGAGCAGTGAGCAGTTCTTC.

V gene TRBV5-6 combines with J gene TRBJ2-1; a weak D match, TRBD1 (5 bases). Trimming cost V 1 base and J 12 bases, with 20 bases left between them. CDR3 length: 15 residues. Germline lookup yields CDR1 SGHDT and CDR2 YYEEEE. The CDR3 DNA sequence: TGTGCCAGCAGCTTGAAGGGGTCACGTGGACGTGTGCAGTTCTTC. Translating gives CASSLKGSRGRVQFF.

The chain links TRBV7-2 to TRBJ1-6; maybe TRBD1 (6 bases). The CDR3 is 14 amino acids. Germline V CDR1 and CDR2: SGHTA, FQGNSA. Trimming stripped 5 bases from V and 9 bases from J, with 14 bases between. CDR3 in amino acids: CASSRAGAGSPLHF. The CDR3 nucleotides read TGTGCCAGCAGCCGGGCAGGGGCCGGTTCACCCCTCCACTTT.

J is TRBJ1-2 and V is TRBV28; the D is unclear. Germline V CDR1 and CDR2: MDHEN, SYDVKM. V lost 7 bases and J 4 bases, leaving 13 bases between the germline ends. This CDR3 region has 13 residues. CDR3 in amino acids: CASTPLSPYGYTF. CDR3 nucleotides: TGTGCCAGCACCCCGTTGTCCCCCTATGGCTACACCTTC.

Written as DNA, the CDR3 is TGTGCCAGCAGCGGCCGAACAACCGGGGAGCTGTTTTTT. Its protein is CASSGRTTGELFF. The chain recombines TRBV5-4 with TRBJ2-2; D uncertain. This CDR3 has 13 amino acids. Germline CDR1 SGHNT, CDR2 YYREEE (reference sequence). Trimming took 4 bases from V and 5 from J, leaving 9 bases between them.

CDR3 nucleotide sequence: TGCGCCAGCCGCCCGGGGGCCTACGAGCAGTACTTC. This translates into CASRPGAYEQYF. The gene calls are TRBV10-2 and TRBJ2-7, with D possibly matching TRBD2 (6 bases). Germline V lookup: CDR1 WSHSY, CDR2 SAAADI. The CDR3 consists of 12 residues. The ends were cut back, 8 bases at V and 2 bases at J, with 10 bases in the middle.

The chain's CDR3 is CASSYSTRGFSTEAFF. DNA of the CDR3: TGTGCCAGCAGTTACTCGACGAGGGGGTTTAGCACTGAAGCTTTCTTT. The gene calls are TRBV6-5 and TRBJ1-1, with D possibly matching TRBD1 (6 bases). The ends were cut back, 0 bases at V and 4 bases at J, with 15 bases in the middle. The CDR3 has 16 amino acids. CDR1 and CDR2 (germline): MNHEY, SVGAGI.

This chain links TRBV6-5 with TRBJ1-6; D gene uncertain. From germline, CDR1 is MNHEY and CDR2 SVGAGI. The CDR3 runs to 15 residues. V lost 0 bases, J lost 5 bases, and 8 bases lay in between. Here the CDR3 DNA reads TGTGCCAGCAGTTACTCCCAGGCCGATAATTCACCCCTCCACTTT. It codes for CASSYSQADNSPLHF.

The chain combines TRBV18 with TRBJ2-3; a possible D gene is TRBD1 (5 bases). V gave up 8 bases and J gave up 2 bases, with 14 bases separating them. This CDR3 region has 14 residues. In germline, CDR1 is KGHSH, CDR2 LQKENI. CDR3 amino acids: CASRDDRNTDTQYF. CDR3 DNA sequence: TGTGCCAGCCGAGACGACAGAAACACAGATACGCAGTATTTT.

The rearrangement uses TRBV27 and TRBJ2-7; 15 nucleotides agree with TRBD2. Germline V CDR1 and CDR2: MNHEY, SMNVEV (reference sequence). This CDR3 spans 14 amino acids. J was trimmed by 4 bases and V by 6 bases; bases with no gene match: 1. For the CDR3, the DNA is TGTGCCAGCAGAGGGACTAGCGGGGGGTACGAGCAGTACTTC. It encodes CASRGTSGGYEQYF.

This clone was recorded once. The chain combines TRBV5-5 with TRBJ1-1; no firm D call. The V and J ends lost 5 bases and 2 bases respectively, with 16 bases between them. CDR3 length equals 15 residues. Germline V CDR1 and CDR2: SGHKS, YYEKEE (reference sequence). CDR3 residues: CASSLQERVNTEAFF. CDR3 DNA sequence: TGTGCCAGCAGTCTCCAAGAACGCGTAAACACTGAAGCTTTCTTT.

The J gene is TRBJ2-5, the V gene TRBV7-2; D possibly corresponds to TRBD1 (5 bases). Trimming left V 5 bases short and J 3 bases short, with 13 bases between. The CDR3 consists of 14 residues. Germline CDR1 reads SGHTA; CDR2 reads FQGNSA. CDR3 residues: CASSDRPDKETQYF. The CDR3 region has the DNA TGTGCCAGCAGCGACCGGCCGGACAAAGAGACCCAGTACTTC. The full variable domain, in which reference TRBV7-2 and TRBJ2-5 provide the parts outside the CDR3, is GAGVSQSPSNKVTEKGKDVELRCDPISGHTALYWYRQSLGQGLEFLIYFQGNSAPDKSGLPSDRFSAERTGGSVSTLTIQRTQQEDSAVYLCASSDRPDKETQYFGPGTRLLVL.